These 18 T cell receptor beta chains share one sample of origin, sequenced in a study of T cell repertoires in cytomegalovirus infection. TCRdb ran MiXCR on the reads and lists one entry per CDR3 protein. The sample has some 280,000 distinct CDR3 sequences, roughly 13% seen once. Sequenced sample: PBMCs. All receptors derive from a human donor in good health (CMV status not recorded). Some clones in this sample may be carry-over from other donors' samples.

This clonotype was observed many times. The rearrangement joins TRBV7-3 to TRBJ2-3, with no clear D. Trimming shortened V by 2 bases and J by 0 bases, and 9 bases separated the two germline ends. This CDR3 region has 15 residues. CDR1 and CDR2 (germline): SGHTA, FQGTGA. The CDR3 region is CASSLGPSSTDTQYF. The DNA for the CDR3 is TGTGCCAGCAGCTTAGGGCCTTCTAGCACAGATACGCAGTATTTT. Combining the CDR3 with reference TRBV7-3 and TRBJ2-3 gives the whole variable domain GAGVSQTPSNKVTEKGKYVELRCDPISGHTALYWYRQSLGQGPEFLIYFQGTGAADDSGLPNDRFFAVRPEGSVSTLKIQRTERGDSAVYLCASSLGPSSTDTQYFGPGTRLTVL.

This clonotype has more than one count but fewer than ten. The chain combines TRBV13 with TRBJ2-5, with TRBD2 matching over 8 bases. CDR1 is PRHDT and CDR2 is FYEKMQ in the germline V gene (reference sequence). The CDR3 has 16 amino acids. Trimming cost V 0 bases and J 2 bases; bases outside gene matches: 5. The CDR3 DNA sequence: TGTGCCAGCAGCTTAGGAAGCGGGGGCTCACAAGAGACCCAGTACTTC. Encoded protein: CASSLGSGGSQETQYF.

This clonotype was observed a handful of times. The rearrangement uses TRBV28 and TRBJ2-2; D might be TRBD2 (5 bases). Looked up from germline, CDR1 is MDHEN and CDR2 is SYDVKM. The length of the CDR3 is 14 residues. V was shortened by 6 bases and J by 8 bases, with 16 bases between the two germline ends. The CDR3 reads CASRPLGIKGELFF. The CDR3 DNA follows: TGTGCCAGCAGACCACTAGGTATAAAGGGGGAGCTGTTTTTT.

This clonotype occurred many times. The J gene is TRBJ1-2, the V gene TRBV7-9, with 8 bases that match TRBD1. The ends lost 2 bases at V and 2 bases at J; junction bases unmatched: 1. The CDR3 is 14 amino acids. The germline V gene encodes CDR1 SEHNR and CDR2 FQNEAQ (reference sequence). The DNA for the CDR3 is TGTGCCAGCAGCTTAACAGGGGGAAACTATGGCTACACCTTC. This encodes CASSLTGGNYGYTF.

Only a few counts were recorded for this clonotype. This sequence joins TRBV28 and TRBJ1-5; 7 nucleotides match TRBD1. The ends lost 3 bases at V and 6 bases at J; junction bases unmatched: 5. The CDR3 runs 14 residues. Germline V gene lookup returns CDR1 MDHEN and CDR2 SYDVKM. CDR3 protein: CASSLRRGLQPQHF. In nucleotides, the CDR3 is TGTGCCAGCAGTTTGCGAAGGGGGCTTCAGCCCCAGCATTTT.

The chain is built from TRBV27 and TRBJ2-7; D gene uncertain. Germline CDR1 reads MNHEY; CDR2 reads SMNVEV (reference sequence). The CDR3 contains 14 residues. Deletions cut 5 bases from V and 5 bases from J, with 16 bases between. The CDR3 here is CASSRQVASHEQYF. The CDR3 DNA is TGTGCCAGCAGTCGTCAGGTTGCTTCCCACGAGCAGTACTTC.

In this sample, this clonotype turned up many times. DNA for the CDR3: TGTGCCAGCAGCTTAACCCGAACGGGGGGGACATCCTACAATGAGCAGTTCTTC. Its protein product is CASSLTRTGGTSYNEQFF. The V gene is TRBV7-2, the J gene TRBJ2-1; 8 bases fit TRBD2. There are 18 residues in the CDR3. CDR1 is SGHTA, CDR2 FQGNSA, per germline. V lost 2 bases to trimming and J lost 1 base; unmatched junction nucleotides: 10.

This clonotype was recorded once. This rearrangement joins TRBV2 to TRBJ1-5, with 9 bases fitting TRBD1. This CDR3 spans 13 amino acids. V shed 6 bases, J shed 11 bases, and the junction held 8 bases outside the gene matches. Germline CDR1 and CDR2: SNHLY and FYNNEI. CDR3 DNA sequence: TGTGCCAGCAGAAGACAGGGGGTCTCTTCCCAGCATTTT. This encodes CASRRQGVSSQHF.

This clonotype has at least ten counts. CDR3 residues: CASSRSGGSSTDTQYF. The CDR3 DNA follows: TGTGCCAGCAGCCGAAGCGGGGGATCTAGCACAGATACGCAGTATTTT. The rearrangement joins TRBV7-2 to TRBJ2-3, with 8 bases aligning to TRBD2. V gave up 5 bases and J gave up 0 bases; unmatched junction bases: 7. The CDR3 has 16 amino acids. Germline V gives CDR1 SGHTA, CDR2 FQGNSA.

Comment on this clonotype: A clone one base away is much larger, so this may be a read error. The CDR3, as DNA: TGTGCCAGCAGCTTAGGGGCGAAATGGTACCAAGAGACCCAGTACTTC. Amino acids: CASSLGAKWYQETQYF. V gene TRBV11-2 combines with J gene TRBJ2-5, with D uncertain. The CDR3 totals 16 residues. Between the trimmed V and J ends, which lost 1 base and 0 bases, there was a span of 12 bases. Germline V gives CDR1 SGHAT, CDR2 FQNNGV.

V gene TRBV2 combines with J gene TRBJ1-1, with no clear D. This CDR3 contains 13 residues. CDR1 SNHLY and CDR2 FYNNEI come from the germline V gene. The ends were cut back, 6 bases at V and 1 base at J, with 9 bases in the middle. The CDR3 sequence is CASSAGENTEAFF. The CDR3 DNA reads as TGTGCCAGCAGCGCCGGGGAGAACACTGAAGCTTTCTTT.

This clonotype was recorded at least ten times. The chain carries TRBV12-3 or TRBV12-4 and TRBJ2-6; D is ambiguous. Trimming removed 1 base from V and 0 bases from J, with 10 bases in between. The length of the CDR3 is 17 residues. CDR3 protein: CASSLVRGISGANVLTF. CDR3 nucleotide sequence: TGTGCCAGCAGTTTAGTCCGCGGTATCTCTGGGGCCAACGTCCTGACTTTC.

J is TRBJ1-1 and V is TRBV24-1; 8 bases map to TRBD1. The CDR3 covers 13 residues. The germline V gene encodes CDR1 KGHDR and CDR2 SFDVKD. With V trimmed by 7 bases and J by 4 bases, 4 bases remained unmatched. The CDR3 DNA follows: TGTGCCACCAGCCTCACAGGGGGCACTGAAGCTTTCTTT. It is translated as CATSLTGGTEAFF.

This clonotype has a count of ten or more. This sequence joins TRBV28 and TRBJ1-2; 7 bases fit TRBD1. The CDR3 contains 13 residues. V was pared by 6 bases and J by 8 bases, with 9 bases of the junction left unmatched. Germline V gene lookup returns CDR1 MDHEN and CDR2 SYDVKM. The CDR3 sequence is CASRSTGEWGYTF. The CDR3 DNA reads TGTGCCAGCAGGTCTACAGGGGAATGGGGCTACACCTTC.

The chain combines TRBV4-2 with TRBJ2-5; TRBD2 is a possible D gene (6 bases). From germline, CDR1 is LGHNA and CDR2 YNFKEQ. The ends were cut back, 3 bases at V and 4 bases at J, with 15 bases in the middle. The CDR3 sequence is 15 residues long. The DNA of the CDR3 is TGTGCCAGCAGCCAGCCCAGCGGAGGGGCAGAGACCCAGTACTTC. Translation: CASSQPSGGAETQYF.

This chain uses TRBV11-3 with TRBJ2-4, with a weak D call TRBD2 (6 bases). V was shortened by 3 bases and J by 8 bases, with 11 bases between the two germline ends. This CDR3 is 13 amino acids long. The germline gives CDR1 SGHNT, CDR2 YENEEA. This CDR3 is CASSLTSRDIQYF. CDR3 DNA: TGTGCCAGCAGCTTGACTAGTAGGGACATTCAGTACTTC.

This clonotype appeared many times. This sequence joins TRBV7-6 and TRBJ2-3; D is perhaps TRBD1 or TRBD2 (5 bases each). CDR1 SGHVS and CDR2 FNYEAQ come from the germline V gene. The CDR3 covers 15 residues. V dropped 0 bases and J dropped 0 bases, with 7 bases sitting between them. CDR3: CASSLAGASTDTQYF. CDR3 coding DNA: TGTGCCAGCAGCTTAGCCGGGGCCAGCACAGATACGCAGTATTTT.

This clonotype was seen at least ten times. This chain uses TRBV7-8 with TRBJ2-7; no clear D. V was trimmed by 1 base and J by 0 bases, leaving 7 bases between them. This CDR3 has 14 amino acids. Germline assignment: CDR1 SGHVS and CDR2 FQNEAQ. The CDR3 bases are TGTGCCAGCAGCTTAGTGGCTAGCTCCTACGAGCAGTACTTC. Translated: CASSLVASSYEQYF.